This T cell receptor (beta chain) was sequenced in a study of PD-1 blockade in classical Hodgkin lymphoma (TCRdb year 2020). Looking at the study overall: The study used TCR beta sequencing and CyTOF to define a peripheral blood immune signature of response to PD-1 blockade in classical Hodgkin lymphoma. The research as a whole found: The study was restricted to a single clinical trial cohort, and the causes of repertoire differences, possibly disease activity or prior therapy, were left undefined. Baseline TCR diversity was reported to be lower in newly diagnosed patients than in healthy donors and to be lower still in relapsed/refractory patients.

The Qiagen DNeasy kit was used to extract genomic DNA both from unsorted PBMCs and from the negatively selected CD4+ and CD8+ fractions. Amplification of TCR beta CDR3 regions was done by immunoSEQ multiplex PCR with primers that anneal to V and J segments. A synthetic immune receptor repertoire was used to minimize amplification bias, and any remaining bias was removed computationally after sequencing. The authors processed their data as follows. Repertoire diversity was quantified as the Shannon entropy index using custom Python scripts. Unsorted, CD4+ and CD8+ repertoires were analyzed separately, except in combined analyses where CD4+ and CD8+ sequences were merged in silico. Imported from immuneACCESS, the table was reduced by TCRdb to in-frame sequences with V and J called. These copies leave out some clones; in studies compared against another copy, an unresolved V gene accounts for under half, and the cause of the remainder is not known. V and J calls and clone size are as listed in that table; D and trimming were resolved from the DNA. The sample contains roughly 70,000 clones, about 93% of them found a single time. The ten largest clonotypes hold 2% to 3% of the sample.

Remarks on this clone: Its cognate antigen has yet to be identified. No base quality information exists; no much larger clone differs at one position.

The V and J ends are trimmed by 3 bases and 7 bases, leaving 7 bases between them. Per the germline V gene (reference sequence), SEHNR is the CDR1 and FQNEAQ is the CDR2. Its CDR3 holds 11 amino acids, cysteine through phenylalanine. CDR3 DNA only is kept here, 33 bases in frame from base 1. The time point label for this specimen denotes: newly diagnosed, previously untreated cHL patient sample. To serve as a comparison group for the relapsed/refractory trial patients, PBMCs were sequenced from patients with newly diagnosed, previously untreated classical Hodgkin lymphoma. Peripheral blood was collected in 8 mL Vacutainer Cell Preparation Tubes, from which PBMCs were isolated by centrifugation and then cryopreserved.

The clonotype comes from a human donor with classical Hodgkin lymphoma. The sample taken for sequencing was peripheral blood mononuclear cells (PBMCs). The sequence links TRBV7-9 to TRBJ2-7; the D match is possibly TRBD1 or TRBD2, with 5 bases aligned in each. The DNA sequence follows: TGTGCCAGCAGCTTGGGGGTAGAGCAGTACTTC. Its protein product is CASSLGVEQYF.